The rows below give T cell receptor beta chains drawn from one sample of a study of blood T cell repertoires in COVID-19. Data came from immunoSEQ multiplex PCR; TCRdb stores just in-frame clones and leaves some out. The data show 250,000 to 350,000 clones, 80% to 90% seen once. Source material: PBMCs or T cells enriched from blood (not recorded which). Every receptor here comes from a woman aged 25 to 45 who had recovered from COVID-19. The CDR3 runs from the conserved cysteine through the conserved F or W. The D gene is left open where the match is weak. Some rows have no size entry. The others give once, few or many, or a class for an expanded clone.

abundance,j_gene,d_gene,v_gene,CDR3nt,CDR3aa
-,TRBJ1-5,TRBD1,TRBV27,TGTGCCAGCAGTCGGACAGGGAGAAATTTGAAGAGACAGCCCCAGCATTTT,CASSRTGRNLKRQPQHF
-,TRBJ2-3,-,TRBV10-3,TGTGCCATCAGTGACAGGTCTAGCACAGATACGCAGTATTTT,CAISDRSSTDTQYF
-,TRBJ1-2,-,TRBV5-4,TGTGCCAGCGGAGGGGATGGCTACACCTTC,CASGGDGYTF
-,TRBJ1-5,-,TRBV28,TGTGCCAGCAGTGAAACAGGGAGAAGTATCCAGCCCCAGCATTTT,CASSETGRSIQPQHF
-,TRBJ1-2,TRBD1,TRBV19,TGTGCCAGTAGTCCCAACAGGGGAACTAACTATGGCTACACCTTC,CASSPNRGTNYGYTF
-,TRBJ2-1,TRBD2,TRBV10-3,TGTGCCATCAGTGAGCCGACTAGCGGGAGGGCCGATGAGCAGTTCTTC,CAISEPTSGRADEQFF
-,TRBJ1-5,-,TRBV7-8,TGTGCCAGCAGCTTACTTCAGAATAGCAATCAGCCCCAGCATTTT,CASSLLQNSNQPQHF
-,TRBJ1-3,TRBD1,TRBV9,TGTGCCAGCAGCGGGACAGGTAGAAACACCATATATTTT,CASSGTGRNTIYF
-,TRBJ1-1,TRBD1,TRBV10-3,TGTGCCTCCGAGGGACAGCCCAACACTGAAGCTTTCTTT,CASEGQPNTEAFF
once,TRBJ2-1,-,TRBV15,TGTGCCACCAGCAGCCCTGGGGGCGTCTACAATGAGCAGTTCTTC,CATSSPGGVYNEQFF
-,TRBJ1-5,-,TRBV27,TGTGCCAGCAGTTTATTCTACAATCAGCCCCAGCATTTT,CASSLFYNQPQHF
-,TRBJ2-3,TRBD2,TRBV7-3,TGTGCCAGCAGCTTAGGGGGCGGGACTAGCGGGACCTACCACGCTAGCACAGATACGCAGTATTTT,CASSLGGGTSGTYHASTDTQYF
-,TRBJ2-7,TRBD2,TRBV4-2,TGTGCCAGCAGCCAAGACGGAGGGACTAGCGTGTTAGAGCAGTACTTC,CASSQDGGTSVLEQYF
-,TRBJ2-3,-,TRBV20-1,TGCAGTGCTAACTTCGCAGATACGCAGTATTTT,CSANFADTQYF
-,TRBJ1-5,-,TRBV7-8,TGTGCCAGCAGCTTAATAGGGCAACAGGGAGTCGGCAATCAGCCCCAGCATTTT,CASSLIGQQGVGNQPQHF
-,TRBJ2-3,-,TRBV4-1,TGCGCCAGCAGCCAAGACAGGACAACCATTACTACGCAGTATTTT,CASSQDRTTITTQYF
-,TRBJ1-6,-,TRBV28,TGTGCCAGCAGCTTTTGGGGGGAAGATAATTCACCCCTCCACTTT,CASSFWGEDNSPLHF
-,TRBJ2-3,TRBD2,TRBV11-2,TGTGCCAGCAGCTTAGTTAGCCTAGCGGTCCTCACAGATACGCAGTATTTT,CASSLVSLAVLTDTQYF
-,TRBJ1-2,TRBD1,TRBV28,TGTGCCAGCAGGCCTCTGGGACAGGGGGCTGGTGGCTACACCTTC,CASRPLGQGAGGYTF
-,TRBJ2-2,TRBD2,TRBV2,TGTGCCAGCAGTGGGGAGGGACGTGGAACTGGGGAGCTGTTTTTT,CASSGEGRGTGELFF
-,TRBJ2-1,TRBD2,TRBV27,TGTGCCAGCAGCCCCTTCGGGCTAGCGGGATCTCGAACTTACAATGAGCAGTTCTTC,CASSPFGLAGSRTYNEQFF
-,TRBJ2-3,-,TRBV6-5,TGTGCCAGCAGTCCCCCCGTAGGAGCTGGGTATACGCAGTATTTT,CASSPPVGAGYTQYF